The 25 T cell receptor beta chains below were found in one sample sequenced in a study of blood T cell repertoires in COVID-19. Profiling relied on immunoSEQ multiplex PCR, and the TCRdb table lists in-frame clones only, not all of them. The table shows about 120,000 clones, with roughly 80% occurring only once. The specimen sequenced was peripheral blood. The receptors here all came from a human donor in a cohort sampled during active COVID-19.

V gene TRBV6-6 combines with J gene TRBJ1-1; TRBD1 might be the D (5 bases). CDR3 length: 14 residues. Germline CDR1 is MNHNY and CDR2 is SVGAGI (reference sequence). Trimming shortened V by 0 bases and J by 6 bases, and 11 bases separated the two germline ends. The DNA for the CDR3 is TGTGCCAGCAGTTACTCGGGGAGGGACCCTGAAGCTTTCTTT. This codes for CASSYSGRDPEAFF.

The genes are TRBV6-2 or TRBV6-3 and TRBJ2-2; weak D call: TRBD1 (7 bases). The CDR3 spans 17 residues. Trimming cost V 4 bases and J 3 bases, with 18 bases left between them. Germline values: CDR1 MNHEY, CDR2 SVGEGT. CDR3 loop: CASSSGGAQGDTGELFF. Written as DNA, the CDR3 is TGTGCCAGCAGTTCCGGCGGGGCTCAGGGGGACACCGGGGAGCTGTTTTTT.

The rearrangement joins TRBV7-9 to TRBJ1-5, with a tentative D call TRBD1 (5 bases). The germline gives CDR1 SEHNR, CDR2 FQNEAQ (reference sequence). This CDR3 contains 14 residues. V was cut by 5 bases and J by 9 bases, with 17 bases left in between. CDR3 in DNA: TGTGCCAGCAGCCAAGCTGGGGTGCAGGGGCCCCAGCATTTT. The encoded protein is CASSQAGVQGPQHF.

V is TRBV29-1 and J is TRBJ2-4, with D possibly being TRBD1 (6 bases). Germline CDR1 and CDR2: SQVTM and ANQGSEA. This CDR3 contains 13 residues. V was trimmed by 4 bases and J by 6 bases, leaving 13 bases between them. CDR3 sequence (DNA): TGCAGCGTTGCCCCCGTGACAGGAAACATTCAGTACTTC. It translates to CSVAPVTGNIQYF.

The rearrangement uses TRBV2 and TRBJ2-1; 9 bases line up with TRBD2. The CDR3 length is 15 residues. Losses at the gene ends were 6 bases for V and 8 bases for J; bases not matched to a gene: 11. In germline, CDR1 is SNHLY, CDR2 FYNNEI. CDR3 amino acids: CASRYLAGPGDEQFF. The CDR3 DNA sequence: TGTGCCAGCAGGTACCTAGCGGGACCTGGGGATGAGCAGTTCTTC.

This clone was detected only once. This chain uses TRBV18 with TRBJ1-1; TRBD1 matches at 9 bases. Germline V CDR1 and CDR2: KGHSH, LQKENI. The CDR3 runs to 14 residues. J lost 4 bases, V lost 5 bases, and 5 bases had no gene match. The CDR3 sequence: CASSTGTGLTEAFF. CDR3 nucleotides: TGTGCCAGCTCAACCGGGACAGGGCTCACTGAAGCTTTCTTT.

This chain connects TRBV6-6 to TRBJ2-3; D may be TRBD2 (6 bases). V lost 5 bases and J lost 0, with 12 bases in between. CDR3 length: 15 residues. CDR1 and CDR2 (germline): MNHNY, SVGAGI (reference sequence). CDR3 loop: CASSPLRGSTDTQYF. CDR3 nucleotide sequence: TGTGCCAGCAGTCCCCTCCGGGGGAGCACAGATACGCAGTATTTT.

The V and J genes are TRBV28 and TRBJ2-3, with D maybe TRBD2 (5 bases). The germline V gene has CDR1 MDHEN and CDR2 SYDVKM. V dropped 7 bases and J dropped 3 bases, with 26 bases sitting between them. This CDR3 contains 18 residues. CDR3 residues: CASTTADGLANPTDTQYF. The CDR3 DNA follows: TGTGCCAGCACTACTGCGGACGGACTGGCGAACCCAACAGATACGCAGTATTTT.

The rearrangement joins TRBV19 to TRBJ2-5; D is uncertain. Germline loops: CDR1 LNHDA, CDR2 SQIVND (reference sequence). This CDR3 comprises 11 residues. With 6 bases removed from V and 5 bases from J, the gap between germline ends came to 7 bases. The CDR3 region has the DNA TGTGCCAGTAGCTTTTTGGAGACCCAGTACTTC. Residues: CASSFLETQYF.

This clone has a handful of counts. This rearrangement joins TRBV7-2 to TRBJ1-1; possibly TRBD1 for D (6 bases). Germline V gene sequence: CDR1 SGHTA, CDR2 FQGNSA. The length of the CDR3 is 16 residues. V was cut by 3 bases and J by 1 base, with 15 bases left in between. The CDR3 spells CASSFDWGHPNTEAFF. CDR3 nucleotides: TGTGCCAGCAGCTTTGATTGGGGACACCCGAACACTGAAGCTTTCTTT.

This rearrangement joins TRBV30 to TRBJ2-3; no clear D gene. The CDR3 has 14 residues. The V end was cut by 5 bases, the J end by 1 base, with 13 bases between. CDR1 GTSNPN and CDR2 SVGIG come from the germline V gene (reference sequence). The CDR3 DNA reads as TGTGCCTGGGAGCCACCGAGCGGCACAGATACGCAGTATTTT. Amino acid sequence: CAWEPPSGTDTQYF.

This clone was picked up a small number of times. CDR3 sequence: CASSWTGRSNQPQHF. The CDR3 nucleotides are TGTGCCAGCAGCTGGACAGGTCGTAGCAATCAGCCCCAGCATTTT. This chain uses TRBV7-2 with TRBJ1-5, with 7 nucleotides matching TRBD1. The ends lost 4 bases at V and 0 bases at J; junction bases unmatched: 3. The CDR3 sequence is 15 residues long. The germline CDR1 and CDR2 sequences are SGHTA and FQGNSA.

At least ten counts were recorded for this clone. V usage is TRBV10-3 and J usage is TRBJ1-1; perhaps TRBD1 as D (5 bases). Germline assignment: CDR1 ENHRY and CDR2 SYGVKD. The CDR3 contains 12 residues. V dropped 2 bases and J dropped 8 bases, with 9 bases sitting between them. This chain's CDR3 is CAISELQEEAFF. CDR3 nucleotides: TGTGCCATCAGTGAGCTACAGGAAGAAGCTTTCTTT.

The V gene is TRBV28, the J gene TRBJ2-3; D is possibly TRBD2 (5 bases). Germline V lookup: CDR1 MDHEN, CDR2 SYDVKM. V was cut by 6 bases and J by 2 bases, with 15 bases left in between. The CDR3 totals 15 residues. Written as DNA, the CDR3 is TGTGCCAGCAGGACGATCGGACTGCTCACAGATACGCAGTATTTT. It encodes CASRTIGLLTDTQYF. Complete variable domain (other parts from reference TRBV28 and TRBJ2-3): DVKVTQSSRYLVKRTGEKVFLECVQDMDHENMFWYRQDPGLGLRLIYFSYDVKMKEKGDIPEGYSVSREKKERFSLILESASTNQTSMYLCASRTIGLLTDTQYFGPGTRLTVL.

CDR3 in DNA: TGTGCCAGCAGTCGACTAGTGGATACCGGGGAGCTGTTTTTT. Its protein product is CASSRLVDTGELFF. V and J are TRBV2 and TRBJ2-2; TRBD2 is a possible D gene (6 bases). CDR1 and CDR2 (germline): SNHLY, FYNNEI. There are 14 residues in the CDR3. V shed 5 bases and J shed 5 bases, with 12 bases lying between them.

The rearrangement joins TRBV2 to TRBJ2-7; the match to TRBD1 covers 7 bases. Germline V gives CDR1 SNHLY, CDR2 FYNNEI. The CDR3 covers 15 residues. V lost 6 bases to trimming and J lost 4 bases; unmatched junction nucleotides: 12. CDR3 sequence: CASRALTGLVYEQYF. CDR3 coding DNA: TGTGCCAGCAGGGCGTTGACAGGGTTGGTGTACGAGCAGTACTTC.

The chain uses TRBV6-5 and TRBJ1-5, with 7 bases fitting TRBD1. Trimming at V came to 5 bases and at J to 2 bases, leaving 6 bases not matched to a gene. Germline-derived CDR1 and CDR2 are MNHEY and SVGAGI. The CDR3 contains 15 residues. The CDR3 DNA sequence: TGTGCCAGCAGTACAGGGGCGGGTGGCAATCAGCCCCAGCATTTT. Translation gives CASSTGAGGNQPQHF.

The chain employs TRBV3-1 (or the pseudogene TRBV3-2) and TRBJ1-6, with D unclear. The CDR3 is made up of 13 amino acids. CDR1 and CDR2 (germline): LGHDT, YNNKEL (reference sequence). The V end lost 2 bases, the J end lost 6 bases, and 5 bases lay between the germline ends. The CDR3 loop reads CASSQNSNSPLHF. CDR3 DNA sequence: TGTGCCAGCAGCCAAAACAGTAATTCACCCCTCCACTTT.

The V gene is TRBV10-3, the J gene TRBJ1-5; tentatively, D is TRBD1 (5 bases). The V end was cut by 10 bases, the J end by 0 bases, with 16 bases between. The CDR3 spans 15 residues. Germline loops: CDR1 ENHRY, CDR2 SYGVKD. CDR3: CATWEGQNSNQPQHF. DNA for the CDR3: TGTGCCACCTGGGAGGGGCAGAATAGCAATCAGCCCCAGCATTTT.

This clone occurred once. The chain has TRBV6-5 and TRBJ2-3; 8 nucleotides line up with TRBD1. This CDR3 has 13 residues. V lost 4 bases and J lost 6; bases outside the gene matches: 3. CDR1 MNHEY and CDR2 SVGAGI come from the germline V gene. Here the CDR3 DNA reads TGTGCCAGCAGTTTACAGGGGGAGGATACGCAGTATTTT. This sequence encodes CASSLQGEDTQYF.

This chain connects TRBV4-3 to TRBJ1-2, with a weak D call TRBD1 (6 bases). The V end lost 4 bases, the J end lost 11 bases, and 26 bases lay between the germline ends. The CDR3 runs 16 residues. CDR1 is LGHNA, CDR2 YSLEER, per germline. CDR3 sequence reads: CASSPGISVAGAVYTF. The CDR3 DNA is TGCGCCAGCAGCCCCGGTATTTCAGTCGCAGGGGCTGTGTACACCTTC.

This chain joins TRBV9 and TRBJ2-5, with D possibly matching TRBD2 (7 bases). The CDR3 has 15 amino acids. V dropped 4 bases and J dropped 1 base, with 14 bases sitting between them. CDR1 is SGDLS and CDR2 is YYNGEE in the germline V gene. DNA of the CDR3: TGTGCCAGCAGCCGATGGGGGGGCTTCCAAGAGACCCAGTACTTC. This sequence encodes CASSRWGGFQETQYF.

In this sample, this clone turned up a few times. This chain uses TRBV30 with TRBJ1-5, with 11 positions matching TRBD1. Germline CDR1 GTSNPN, CDR2 SVGIG (reference sequence). This CDR3 is built from 13 residues. V dropped 5 bases and J dropped 6; count of bases not matched to a gene: 3. The CDR3 nucleotides read TGTGCCTGGCGGACAGGGGGCAGTCAGCCCCAGCATTTT. It specifies CAWRTGGSQPQHF.

This clone was seen only once. The V and J genes are TRBV30 and TRBJ2-7; D is undetermined. CDR1 is GTSNPN, CDR2 SVGIG, per germline (reference sequence). The ends were cut back, 7 bases at V and 4 bases at J, with 11 bases in the middle. The CDR3 extends over 11 amino acids. CDR3: CALTGRYEQYF. The CDR3 DNA reads TGTGCCTTGACGGGTAGATACGAGCAGTACTTC.

The chain carries TRBV19 and TRBJ2-2; possibly TRBD1 for D (5 bases). The CDR3 totals 17 residues. Germline V gene sequence: CDR1 LNHDA, CDR2 SQIVND (reference sequence). The V gene lost 2 bases and the J gene lost 0 bases, with 13 bases spanning the gap. DNA for the CDR3: TGTGCCAGTAGTATATACTCGCAGACAGCGAACACCGGGGAGCTGTTTTTT. This sequence encodes CASSIYSQTANTGELFF.